This T cell receptor beta chain came from a study of regulatory T cells in long-lasting Graves disease. Findings and limits, study-wide: Patients whose Graves' disease persisted exhibited lower TCR diversity than those newly diagnosed.

Germline CDR1 is LNHDA and CDR2 is SQIVND (reference sequence). The V end was cut by 4 bases, the J end by 3 bases, with 16 bases between. The CDR3 has 15 residues. CDR3-region Arm-PCR and iRepertoire HTBI primers produced the TCR beta libraries. TCRdb called the multiplex PCR reads again in MiXCR, with one record for every CDR3 protein. Seen here are roughly 420,000 distinct CDR3 sequences, 16% observed once, and the top ten hold about a quarter. Concerning this clonotype: The antigen is not known.

The time point here: newly diagnosed GD, antithyroid drugs for less than 3 months. PBMC RNA served as the TCR library source. The same data also went into a second study, on T cells in Graves' hyperthyroidism and ophthalmopathy.

The sequenced sample was peripheral blood mononuclear cells (PBMCs), obtained at new diagnosis, from a patient treated with antithyroid drugs. The source of this sequence is a woman younger than 35 with Graves disease. The chain carries TRBV19 and TRBJ2-7; perhaps TRBD1 as D (6 bases). CDR3 DNA: TGTGCCAGTAGTAAAACCGGGACAACACTCTACGAGCAGTACTTC. Translated, it gives CASSKTGTTLYEQYF.